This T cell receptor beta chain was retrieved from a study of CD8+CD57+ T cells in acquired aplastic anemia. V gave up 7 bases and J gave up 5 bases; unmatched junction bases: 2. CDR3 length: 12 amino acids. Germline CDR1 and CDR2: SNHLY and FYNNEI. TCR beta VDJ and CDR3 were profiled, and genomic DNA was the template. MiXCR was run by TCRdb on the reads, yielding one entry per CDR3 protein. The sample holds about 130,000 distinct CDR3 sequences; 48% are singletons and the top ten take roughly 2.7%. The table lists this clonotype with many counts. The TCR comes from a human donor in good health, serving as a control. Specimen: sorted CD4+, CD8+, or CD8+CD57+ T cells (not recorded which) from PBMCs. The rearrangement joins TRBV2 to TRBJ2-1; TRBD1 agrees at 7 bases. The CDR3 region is CASKGANNEQFF. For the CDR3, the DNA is TGTGCCAGCAAGGGGGCTAACAATGAGCAGTTCTTC.